A single T cell receptor (beta chain) is shown here with its context. Its target is unknown. Relative to the germline gene, one junction end is altered; a read error may explain this. The data originate from a study of T cell responses to AZD1222 COVID-19 vaccine. This CDR3 region has 14 residues. The germline CDR1 and CDR2 sequences are SGHNT and YYREEE (reference sequence). Sequenced by immunoSEQ multiplex PCR; TCRdb stores in-frame clones only, minus some. The data hold around 180,000 clones, with about 91% observed a single time. The study, taken as a whole, reports: The donor cohort was predominantly white British with a female majority, and clonal diversity may have been underestimated. Within unmutated variant regions lay the reported targets of nearly half of spike-specific TCRs.

Material: peripheral blood, obtained on day 0 of AZD1222 vaccination. This receptor was taken from an adult in good health. V and J are TRBV5-4 and TRBJ2-1; 12 bases match TRBD2. The CDR3 loop is CASSLLAGGLRAVF. The CDR3 nucleotides read TGTGCCAGCAGCTTGCTAGCGGGGGGGCTCCGCGCAGTCTTC.